This T cell receptor beta chain came from a study of cytomegalovirus exposure and HLA in healthy donors. Vbeta (60) and Jbeta (13) primers were used in the PCR. The assay was immunoSEQ multiplex PCR, and TCRdb's table has in-frame clones only and misses some. The sample records about 200,000 clones, about 80% being singletons. This CDR3 has 13 residues. V was cut by 5 bases and J by 1 base, with 5 bases left in between. Germline V lookup: CDR1 MNHEY, CDR2 SMNVEV (reference sequence). General study results and limits: Another analysis was done later, and it associated approximately 18,000 TCR beta sequences with HLA alleles at 0.05 false discovery rate. In a later analysis, TCR association rates varied by HLA locus: DRB1 most, HLA-C fewest. In vitro experiments confirmed that three CMV-associated chains were specific for CMV antigens.

Regarding this clone: Its specificity is unknown.

The sequence came from a woman aged 25 to 39 in good health and CMV-seronegative. The gene calls are TRBV27 and TRBJ2-2; D remains unclear. The source material was PBMCs. CDR3 sequence: CASSLLNTGELFF. The CDR3 DNA is TGTGCCAGCAGTCTCCTGAACACCGGGGAGCTGTTTTTT.